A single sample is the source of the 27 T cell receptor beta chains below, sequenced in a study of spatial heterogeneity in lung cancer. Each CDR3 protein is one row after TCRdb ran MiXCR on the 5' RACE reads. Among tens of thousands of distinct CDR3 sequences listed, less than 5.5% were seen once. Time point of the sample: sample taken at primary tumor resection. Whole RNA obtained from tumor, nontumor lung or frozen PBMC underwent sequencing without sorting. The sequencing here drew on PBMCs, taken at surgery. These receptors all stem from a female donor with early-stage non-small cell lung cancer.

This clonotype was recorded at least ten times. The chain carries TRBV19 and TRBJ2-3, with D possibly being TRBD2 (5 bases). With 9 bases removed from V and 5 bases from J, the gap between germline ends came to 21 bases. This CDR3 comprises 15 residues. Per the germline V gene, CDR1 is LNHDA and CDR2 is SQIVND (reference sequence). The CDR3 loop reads CASAQVAGQGDTQYF. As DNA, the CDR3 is TGTGCCAGCGCCCAGGTGGCGGGCCAAGGAGATACGCAGTATTTT.

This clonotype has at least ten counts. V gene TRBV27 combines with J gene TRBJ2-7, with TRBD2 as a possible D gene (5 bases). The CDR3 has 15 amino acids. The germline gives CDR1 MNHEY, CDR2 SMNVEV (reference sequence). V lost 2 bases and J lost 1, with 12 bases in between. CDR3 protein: CASSLKRDSSYEQYF. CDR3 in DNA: TGTGCCAGCAGTTTAAAGAGGGATTCTTCCTACGAGCAGTACTTC.

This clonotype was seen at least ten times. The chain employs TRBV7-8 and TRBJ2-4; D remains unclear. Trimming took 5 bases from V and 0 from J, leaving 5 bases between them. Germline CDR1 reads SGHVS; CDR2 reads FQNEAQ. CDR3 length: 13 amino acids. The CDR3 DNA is TGTGCCAGCAGCCCCGGAGCCAAAAACATTCAGTACTTC. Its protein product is CASSPGAKNIQYF.

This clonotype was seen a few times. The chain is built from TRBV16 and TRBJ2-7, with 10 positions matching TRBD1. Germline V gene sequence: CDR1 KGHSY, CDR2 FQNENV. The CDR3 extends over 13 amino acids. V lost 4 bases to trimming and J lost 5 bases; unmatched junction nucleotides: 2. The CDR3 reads CASSRDRGNEQYF. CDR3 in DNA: TGTGCCAGCAGCCGGGACAGGGGCAACGAGCAGTACTTC.

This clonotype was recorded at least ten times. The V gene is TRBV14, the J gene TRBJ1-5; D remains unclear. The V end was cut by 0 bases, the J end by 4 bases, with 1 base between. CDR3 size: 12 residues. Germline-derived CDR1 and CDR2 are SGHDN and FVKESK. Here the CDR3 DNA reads TGTGCCAGCAGCCAAGAAAATCAGCCCCAGCATTTT. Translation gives CASSQENQPQHF.

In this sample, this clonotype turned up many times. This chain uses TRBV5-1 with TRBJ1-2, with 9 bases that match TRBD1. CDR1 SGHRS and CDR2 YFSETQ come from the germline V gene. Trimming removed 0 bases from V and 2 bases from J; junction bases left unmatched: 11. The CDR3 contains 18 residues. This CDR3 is CASSLEVRDRAGNYGYTF. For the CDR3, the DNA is TGCGCCAGCAGCTTGGAGGTCCGGGACAGGGCCGGGAACTATGGCTACACCTTC.

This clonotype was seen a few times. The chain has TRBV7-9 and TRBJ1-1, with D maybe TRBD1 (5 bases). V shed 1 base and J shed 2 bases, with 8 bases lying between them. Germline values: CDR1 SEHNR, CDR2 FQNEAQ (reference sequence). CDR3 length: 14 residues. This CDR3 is CASSLGQGNTEAFF. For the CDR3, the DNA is TGTGCCAGCAGCTTAGGGCAGGGCAACACTGAAGCTTTCTTT.

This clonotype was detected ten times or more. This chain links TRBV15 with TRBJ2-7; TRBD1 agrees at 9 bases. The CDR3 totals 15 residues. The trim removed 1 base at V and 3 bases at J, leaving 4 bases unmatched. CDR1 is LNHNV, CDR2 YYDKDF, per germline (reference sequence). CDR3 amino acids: CATSRARQGVYEQYF. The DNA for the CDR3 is TGTGCCACCAGCAGAGCTCGACAGGGGGTCTACGAGCAGTACTTC.

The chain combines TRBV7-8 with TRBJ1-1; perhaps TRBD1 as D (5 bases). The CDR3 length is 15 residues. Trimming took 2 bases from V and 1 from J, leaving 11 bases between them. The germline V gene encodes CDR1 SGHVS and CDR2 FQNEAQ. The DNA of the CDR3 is TGTGCCAGCAGCTTACAGCACAGGTCGAACACTGAAGCTTTCTTT. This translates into CASSLQHRSNTEAFF. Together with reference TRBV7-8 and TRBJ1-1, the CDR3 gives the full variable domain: GAGVSQSPRYKVAKRGQDVALRCDPISGHVSLFWYQQALGQGPEFLTYFQNEAQLDKSGLPSDRFFAERPEGSVSTLKIQRTQQEDSAVYLCASSLQHRSNTEAFFGQGTRLTVV.

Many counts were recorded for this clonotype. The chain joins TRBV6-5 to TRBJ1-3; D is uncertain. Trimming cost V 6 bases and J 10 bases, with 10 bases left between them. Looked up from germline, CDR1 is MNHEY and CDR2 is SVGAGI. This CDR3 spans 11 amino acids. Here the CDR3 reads CASSGTGTIYF. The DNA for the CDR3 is TGTGCCAGCAGCGGCACGGGGACCATATATTTT.

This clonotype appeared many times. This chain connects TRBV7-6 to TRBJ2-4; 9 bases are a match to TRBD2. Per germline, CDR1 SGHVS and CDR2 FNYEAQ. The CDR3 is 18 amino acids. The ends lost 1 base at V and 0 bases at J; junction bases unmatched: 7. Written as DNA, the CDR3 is TGTGCCAGCAGCTTAGGCCCCCCTAGCGGGGTAGCCAAAAACATTCAGTACTTC. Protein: CASSLGPPSGVAKNIQYF.

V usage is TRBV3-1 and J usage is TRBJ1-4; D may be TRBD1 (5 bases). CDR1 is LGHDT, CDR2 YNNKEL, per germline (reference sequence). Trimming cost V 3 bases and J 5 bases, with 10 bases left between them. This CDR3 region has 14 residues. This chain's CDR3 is CASSQGDYNEKLFF. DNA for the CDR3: TGTGCCAGCAGCCAGGGGGATTACAATGAAAAACTGTTTTTT. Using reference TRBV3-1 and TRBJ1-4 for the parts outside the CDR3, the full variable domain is DTAVSQTPKYLVTQMGNDKSIKCEQNLGHDTMYWYKQDSKKFLKIMFSYNNKELIINETVPNRFSPKSPDKAHLNLHINSLELGDSAVYFCASSQGDYNEKLFFGSGTQLSVL.

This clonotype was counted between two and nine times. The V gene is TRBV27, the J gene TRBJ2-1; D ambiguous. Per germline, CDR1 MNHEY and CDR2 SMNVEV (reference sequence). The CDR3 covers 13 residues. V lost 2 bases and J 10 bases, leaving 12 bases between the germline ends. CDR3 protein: CASSLGPIREQFF. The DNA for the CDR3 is TGTGCCAGCAGTTTAGGCCCGATACGAGAGCAGTTCTTC.

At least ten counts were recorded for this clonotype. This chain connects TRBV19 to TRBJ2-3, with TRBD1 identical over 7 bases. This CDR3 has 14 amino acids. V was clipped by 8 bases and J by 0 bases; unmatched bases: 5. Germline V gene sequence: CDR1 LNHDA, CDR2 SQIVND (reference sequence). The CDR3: CASAGTASTDTQYF. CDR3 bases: TGTGCCAGTGCCGGGACAGCTAGCACAGATACGCAGTATTTT.

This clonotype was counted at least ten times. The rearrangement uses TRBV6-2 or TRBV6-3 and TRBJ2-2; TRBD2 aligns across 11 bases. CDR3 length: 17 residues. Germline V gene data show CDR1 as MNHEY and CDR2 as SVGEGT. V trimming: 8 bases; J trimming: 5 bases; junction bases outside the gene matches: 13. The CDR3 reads CASSILASGRRTGELFF. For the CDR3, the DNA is TGTGCCAGCTCCATCCTGGCTAGCGGGAGGCGGACCGGGGAGCTGTTTTTT.

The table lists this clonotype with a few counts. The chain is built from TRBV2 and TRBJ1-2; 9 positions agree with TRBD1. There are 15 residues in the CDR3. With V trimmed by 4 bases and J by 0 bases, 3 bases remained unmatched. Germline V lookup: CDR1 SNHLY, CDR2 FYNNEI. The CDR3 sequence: CASSGGQGTNYGYTF. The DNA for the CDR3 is TGTGCCAGCAGTGGGGGACAGGGTACTAACTATGGCTACACCTTC.

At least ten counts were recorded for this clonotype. The CDR3 coding sequence is TGTGCCAGCAGCTTACCCTCAGGGAGCACTGAAGCTTTCTTT. Translation: CASSLPSGSTEAFF. This sequence joins TRBV7-2 and TRBJ1-1; perhaps TRBD1 as D (5 bases). Looked up from germline, CDR1 is SGHTA and CDR2 is FQGNSA. Trimming removed 2 bases from V and 4 bases from J, with 11 bases in between. The CDR3 sequence is 14 residues long.

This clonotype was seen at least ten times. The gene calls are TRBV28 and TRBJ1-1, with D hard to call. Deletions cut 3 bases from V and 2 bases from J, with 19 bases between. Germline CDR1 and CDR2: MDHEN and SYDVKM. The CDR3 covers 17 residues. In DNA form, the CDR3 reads TGTGCCAGCAGTTTTTATGGGCTTACGTCGAGAAACACTGAAGCTTTCTTT. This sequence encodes CASSFYGLTSRNTEAFF.

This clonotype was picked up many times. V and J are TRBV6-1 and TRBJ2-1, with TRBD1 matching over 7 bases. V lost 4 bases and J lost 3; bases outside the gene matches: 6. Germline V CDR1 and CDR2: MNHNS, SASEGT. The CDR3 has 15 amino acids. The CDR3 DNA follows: TGTGCCAGCAGTGTCACAGGGGTAAGCTACAATGAGCAGTTCTTC. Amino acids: CASSVTGVSYNEQFF.

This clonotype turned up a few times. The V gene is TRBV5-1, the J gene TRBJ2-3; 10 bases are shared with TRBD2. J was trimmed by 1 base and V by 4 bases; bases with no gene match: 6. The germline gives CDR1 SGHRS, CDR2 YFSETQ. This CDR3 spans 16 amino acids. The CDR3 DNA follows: TGCGCCAGCAGCCTTCCCGGGACTAGCGGCACAGATACGCAGTATTTT. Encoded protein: CASSLPGTSGTDTQYF.

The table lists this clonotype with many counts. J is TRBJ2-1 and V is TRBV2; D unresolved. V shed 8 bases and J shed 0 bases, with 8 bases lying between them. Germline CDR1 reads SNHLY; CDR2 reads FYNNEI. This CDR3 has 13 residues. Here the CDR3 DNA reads TGTGCCAGCGTAAGGGTCTCCTACAATGAGCAGTTCTTC. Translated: CASVRVSYNEQFF.

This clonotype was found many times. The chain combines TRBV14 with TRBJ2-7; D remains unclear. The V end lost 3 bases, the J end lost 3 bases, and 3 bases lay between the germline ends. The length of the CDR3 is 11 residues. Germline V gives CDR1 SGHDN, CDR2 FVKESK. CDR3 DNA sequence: TGTGCCAGCAGCCATCACTACGAGCAGTACTTC. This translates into CASSHHYEQYF. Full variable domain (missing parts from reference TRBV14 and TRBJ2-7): EAGVTQFPSHSVIEKGQTVTLRCDPISGHDNLYWYRRVMGKEIKFLLHFVKESKQDESGMPNNRFLAERTGGTYSTLKVQPAELEDSGVYFCASSHHYEQYFGPGTRLTVT.

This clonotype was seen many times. The CDR3 reads CARIEGDYGYTF. Written as DNA, the CDR3 is TGCGCCAGGATTGAGGGAGACTATGGCTACACCTTC. This rearrangement joins TRBV10-1 to TRBJ1-2; D not certain. V lost 9 bases to trimming and J lost 3 bases, with 11 bases between them. CDR3 size: 12 residues. Per germline, CDR1 WNHNN and CDR2 SYGVQD (reference sequence).

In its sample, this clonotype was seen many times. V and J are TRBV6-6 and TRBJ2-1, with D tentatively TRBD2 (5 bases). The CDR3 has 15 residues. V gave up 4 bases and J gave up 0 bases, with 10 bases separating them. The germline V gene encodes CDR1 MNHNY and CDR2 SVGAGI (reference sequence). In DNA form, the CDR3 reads TGTGCCAGCAGTTCCCATAGCGACTCCTACAATGAGCAGTTCTTC. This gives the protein CASSSHSDSYNEQFF.

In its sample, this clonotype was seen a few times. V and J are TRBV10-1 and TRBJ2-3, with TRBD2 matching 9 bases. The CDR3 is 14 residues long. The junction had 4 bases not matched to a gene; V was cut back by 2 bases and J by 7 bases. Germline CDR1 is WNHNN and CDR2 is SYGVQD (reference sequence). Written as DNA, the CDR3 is TGCGCCAGCAGTGAGCGACTAGCGGTATATACGCAGTATTTT. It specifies CASSERLAVYTQYF.

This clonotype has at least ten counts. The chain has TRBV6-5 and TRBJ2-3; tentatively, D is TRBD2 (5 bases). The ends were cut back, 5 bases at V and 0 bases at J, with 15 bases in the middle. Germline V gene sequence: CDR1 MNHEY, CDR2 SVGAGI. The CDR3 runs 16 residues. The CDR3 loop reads CASSPGWTSSTDTQYF. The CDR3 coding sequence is TGTGCCAGCAGTCCGGGATGGACCTCTAGCACAGATACGCAGTATTTT.

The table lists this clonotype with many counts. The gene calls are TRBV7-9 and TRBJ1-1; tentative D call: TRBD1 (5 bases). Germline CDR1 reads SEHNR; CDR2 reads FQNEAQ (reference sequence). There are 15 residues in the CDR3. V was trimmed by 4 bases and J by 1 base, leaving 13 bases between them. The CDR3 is CASSSGGTENTEAFF. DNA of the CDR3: TGTGCCAGCAGCTCAGGAGGGACGGAGAACACTGAAGCTTTCTTT.